The 14 T cell receptor beta chains below come from one sample, sequenced in a study of T cell repertoires in cytomegalovirus infection. TCRdb called the reads again in MiXCR, with one record for every CDR3 protein. The sample lists 500,000 to 600,000 distinct CDR3 sequences; more than 15% were seen once. The sequenced material came from CD8+ T cells from PBMCs. These receptors originate from a human donor in good health (CMV status not recorded). Some clones in this sample may be carry-over from other donors' samples.

This clonotype was recorded many times. The V call is TRBV28, the J call TRBJ2-6; 11 nucleotides match TRBD1. With V trimmed by 6 bases and J by 2 bases, 6 bases remained unmatched. From germline, CDR1 is MDHEN and CDR2 SYDVKM. The CDR3 loop spans 17 amino acids. In nucleotides, the CDR3 is TGTGCCAGCAGCCGGGACAGGGGGAGAGCTGGGGCCAACGTCCTGACTTTC. It encodes CASSRDRGRAGANVLTF.

The CDR3 nucleotides read TGTGCCAGCAGTCAAGTGGGGCAGTTGGGCAATCAGCACCAGTATTTT. As protein: CASSQVGQLGNQHQYF. The chain uses TRBV12-3 or TRBV12-4 and TRBJ1-5; possible D gene TRBD1, 5 bases. The J call may be faulty, since TRBJ2-3 better matches the DNA end. CDR3 size: 16 residues.

There are many counts of this clonotype. The chain combines TRBV7-7 with TRBJ2-5; perhaps TRBD2 as D (5 bases). This CDR3 has 13 amino acids. Trimming stripped 7 bases from V and 5 bases from J, with 14 bases between. Germline V gene sequence: CDR1 SSHAT, CDR2 FNYEAQ (reference sequence). This CDR3 reads CASKPPGGETQYF. In DNA, the CDR3 is TGTGCCAGCAAACCCCCGGGCGGGGAGACCCAGTACTTC.

This clonotype has a handful of counts. This sequence joins TRBV27 and TRBJ2-1, with 10 bases that match TRBD2. J was trimmed by 6 bases and V by 2 bases; bases with no gene match: 10. Germline V gene data show CDR1 as MNHEY and CDR2 as SMNVEV (reference sequence). The CDR3 contains 17 residues. CDR3 protein: CASSLRHLAGVGNEQFF. CDR3 nucleotides: TGTGCCAGCAGTTTACGGCATCTAGCGGGAGTAGGCAATGAGCAGTTCTTC.

This clonotype occurred a few times. The CDR3 nucleotides read TGTGCCAGCAGCCAAGCCAGTACATTCGAATACGAGCAGTACTTC. It translates to CASSQASTFEYEQYF. The chain couples TRBV3-1 to TRBJ2-7; D gene ambiguous. Trimming left V 1 base short and J 4 bases short, with 14 bases between. The germline V gene has CDR1 LGHDT and CDR2 YNNKEL (reference sequence). This CDR3 comprises 15 residues.

Details on this clonotype: At one boundary the junction diverges from the germline segment, which might be a read error. CDR3 nucleotides: TGTGCCCGCAGTTGGTTGGGGAATGAGCAGTTCTTC. Protein product: CARSWLGNEQFF. The chain uses TRBV27 and TRBJ2-1; D gene ambiguous. The CDR3 extends over 12 amino acids. CDR1 and CDR2 (germline): MNHEY, SMNVEV (reference sequence).

This clonotype was counted ten times or more. The CDR3 region is CASSPPGDQPQHF. The CDR3 bases are TGTGCCAGCAGTCCCCCCGGGGATCAGCCCCAGCATTTT. J is TRBJ1-5 and V is TRBV6-1; D call uncertain. The CDR3 runs to 13 residues. Germline V gene data show CDR1 as MNHNS and CDR2 as SASEGT. The V and J ends lost 5 bases and 5 bases respectively, with 10 bases between them.

The sample holds a few counts of this clonotype. The CDR3 reads CASSLYLGRDNEQFF. The CDR3 DNA sequence: TGTGCCAGCAGCTTATACCTCGGGAGGGACAATGAGCAGTTCTTC. The V gene is TRBV7-3, the J gene TRBJ2-1, with TRBD2 matching 8 bases. Germline CDR1 SGHTA, CDR2 FQGTGA. The CDR3 has 15 residues. V was pared by 2 bases and J by 5 bases, with 5 bases of the junction left unmatched.

The V call is TRBV5-5, the J call TRBJ2-2; weak D call: TRBD1 (6 bases). Trimming stripped 4 bases from V and 4 bases from J, with 17 bases between. Germline V gene lookup returns CDR1 SGHKS and CDR2 YYEKEE (reference sequence). CDR3 size: 16 residues. The CDR3 is CASSQPGQTITGELFF. CDR3 in DNA: TGTGCCAGCAGCCAACCTGGACAGACAATCACCGGGGAGCTGTTTTTT. The whole variable domain, remainder taken from reference TRBV5-5 and TRBJ2-2, is DAGVTQSPTHLIKTRGQQVTLRCSPISGHKSVSWYQQVLGQGPQFIFQYYEKEERGRGNFPDRFSARQFPNYSSELNVNALLLGDSALYLCASSQPGQTITGELFFGEGSRLTVL.

Regarding this clonotype: Sequence at one end of the junction differs from germline and may be a read error. The V gene is TRBV28, the J gene TRBJ2-1; D gene ambiguous. This CDR3 is 11 amino acids long. Per germline, CDR1 MDHEN and CDR2 SYDVKM. DNA of the CDR3: TGCGCGATATACTCATACAATGAGCAGTTCTTC. Amino acid sequence: CAIYSYNEQFF. Full variable domain (rest looked up from reference TRBV28 and TRBJ2-1): DVKVTQSSRYLVKRTGEKVFLECVQDMDHENMFWYRQDPGLGLRLIYFSYDVKMKEKGDIPEGYSVSREKKERFSLILESASTNQTSMYLCAIYSYNEQFFGPGTRLTVL.

This chain links TRBV12-5 with TRBJ2-3; no definite D call. The CDR3 is made up of 11 amino acids. V lost 3 bases and J 8 bases, leaving 6 bases between the germline ends. Looked up from germline, CDR1 is LGHNT and CDR2 is FRNRAP. In DNA, the CDR3 is TGTGCTAGTGGTTTTTCGGCTACGCAGTATTTT. Amino acids: CASGFSATQYF.

This clonotype was seen a handful of times. The chain couples TRBV28 to TRBJ2-3; no firm D call. There are 16 residues in the CDR3. V shed 3 bases and J shed 0 bases, with 13 bases lying between them. Germline CDR1 MDHEN, CDR2 SYDVKM. The chain's CDR3 is CASSFPPEVSTDTQYF. The CDR3, as DNA: TGTGCCAGCAGTTTCCCCCCCGAAGTTAGCACAGATACGCAGTATTTT.

Concerning this clonotype: A read error may explain this, as a much larger clone is one base away. This chain uses TRBV7-1 with TRBJ2-4; 10 bases align to TRBD2. TRBV7-1 is recorded as an ORF, its role being uncertain. The CDR3 spans 14 residues. The DNA of the CDR3 is TGTGTCAGCCAAAGAGCGGGGGGGAGAAACATTCAGTACTTC. Protein: CVSQRAGGRNIQYF.

The chain uses TRBV12-5 and TRBJ1-1; D may be TRBD1 (5 bases). Between the trimmed V and J ends, which lost 0 bases and 6 bases, there was a span of 5 bases. CDR1 is LGHNT and CDR2 is FRNRAP in the germline V gene. CDR3 length: 12 residues. The CDR3 coding sequence is TGTGCTAGTGGTTTGGTACAGGCTGAAGCTTTCTTT. Translation gives CASGLVQAEAFF.